This note documents a single T cell receptor beta chain sequence. This clonotype came up a few times. Its antigen target is currently unknown. The sample holds no much larger clone one base away, and base qualities are not on file. This sample is drawn from a study of T-cell reconstitution after alpha-beta-depleted transplantation in children (dated by TCRdb to the mid-2010s). A note on the overall study: Using TCR repertoire profiling, the study quantitatively followed how T-cell immune reconstitution unfolded in children after TCRalphabeta/CD19-depleted allogeneic hematopoietic cell transplantation. The investigation overall reported the following: The apparently early recovery of alphabetaT-cell counts about two months after transplant reportedly depended on only several hundred rapidly expanded clones that came from non-depleted graft cells. Over the following months the frequencies of hyperexpanded clones went down, and after one year T-cell counts and TCRbeta diversity were mostly credited to newly produced T cells. In some patients, the high TCRbeta diversity seen at day 60 was put down to recipient T cells and intrathymic progenitors that had survived conditioning.

Reading the label with the study, this specimen's treatment or condition is: allogeneic hematopoietic cell transplantation with graft depleted of TCRalphabeta T cells and CD19 B cells. The children who served as transplant recipients had been given grafts of TCRalphabeta/CD19-depleted allogeneic hematopoietic cells. Preparation of the library involved PCR. TCRdb names Illumina HiSeq 2500 as the instrument used. Molecular barcoding was employed in the preparation of TCR libraries, with unique molecular identifiers being used to normalize TCRbeta repertoire quantification. In-frame beta chains were kept once TCRdb had trimmed the public reads at Q25 with fastp and called clones with MiXCR. All rows with the same CDR3 protein become a single entry with the most common DNA and genes. The sample table lists about 300,000 distinct CDR3 sequences, roughly a tenth of them with a count of one. The ten most abundant clones make up approximately 7% of the sample.

CDR1 and CDR2 (KGHDR, SFDVKD) derive from the germline V gene. Trimming removed 6 bases from V and 0 bases from J, leaving 22 bases between the germline ends. Counted from cysteine to phenylalanine, this CDR3 has 18 amino acids. Only the CDR3 portion is preserved as DNA: 54 bases, with reading frame beginning at the first base. The sequence is built from TRBV24-1 and TRBJ1-1, with no reliable assignment of the D segment. The sequence was obtained from a boy in the first two years of life with acute myeloid leukemia, due to receive a stem cell transplant. The source was PBMCs, collected before TCRalphabeta/CD19-depleted stem cell transplant. DNA sequence: TGTGCCACCAGTCAAGTGGCCGTGGGTCGCCTGATGAACACTGAAGCTTTCTTT. Translated, this is CATSQVAVGRLMNTEAFF.